The 3 T cell receptor beta chains reported below all come from one sample, sequenced in a study of T-cell reconstitution after alpha-beta-depleted transplantation in children. The library targeted TCRbeta and was prepared with unique molecular identifiers. TCRdb passed the PCR reads through MiXCR, listing each CDR3 protein once. This table holds hundreds of thousands of distinct CDR3 sequences, around 15% found once. Sequencing was performed on PBMCs, mostly from graft donor cells, taken 360 days after TCRalphabeta/CD19-depleted stem cell transplant. The receptors were sampled from a male patient younger than 18 who had a stem cell transplant for acute lymphoblastic leukemia, so the T cells may come from the graft donor.

A few counts support this clonotype. The chain couples TRBV7-8 to TRBJ2-4; no firm D call. The CDR3 runs to 15 residues. Trimming shortened V by 2 bases and J by 0 bases, and 8 bases separated the two germline ends. Looked up from germline, CDR1 is SGHVS and CDR2 is FQNEAQ. The CDR3 DNA reads as TGTGCCAGCAGCTTAAATTCACTAGCCAAAAACATTCAGTACTTC. This encodes CASSLNSLAKNIQYF. Together with reference TRBV7-8 and TRBJ2-4, the CDR3 gives the full variable domain: GAGVSQSPRYKVAKRGQDVALRCDPISGHVSLFWYQQALGQGPEFLTYFQNEAQLDKSGLPSDRFFAERPEGSVSTLKIQRTQQEDSAVYLCASSLNSLAKNIQYFGAGTRLSVL.

This clonotype was seen many times. The chain has TRBV6-5 and TRBJ1-1, with D tentatively TRBD1 (5 bases). The CDR3 runs to 15 residues. Germline lookup yields CDR1 MNHEY and CDR2 SVGAGI. Trimming left V 7 bases short and J 3 bases short, with 18 bases between. In DNA, the CDR3 is TGTGCCAGCACCAGACCTACAGGAGTCGACACTGAAGCTTTCTTT. As protein: CASTRPTGVDTEAFF.

This clonotype was counted only a few times. V and J are TRBV7-3 and TRBJ2-7, with 7 bases matching TRBD2. The CDR3 is 15 residues long. J lost 3 bases, V lost 5 bases, and 10 bases had no gene match. The germline CDR1 and CDR2 sequences are SGHTA and FQGTGA. The CDR3 region is CASSPTGGSFYEQYF. The CDR3 coding sequence is TGTGCCAGCAGCCCCACGGGCGGGAGTTTCTACGAGCAGTACTTC.